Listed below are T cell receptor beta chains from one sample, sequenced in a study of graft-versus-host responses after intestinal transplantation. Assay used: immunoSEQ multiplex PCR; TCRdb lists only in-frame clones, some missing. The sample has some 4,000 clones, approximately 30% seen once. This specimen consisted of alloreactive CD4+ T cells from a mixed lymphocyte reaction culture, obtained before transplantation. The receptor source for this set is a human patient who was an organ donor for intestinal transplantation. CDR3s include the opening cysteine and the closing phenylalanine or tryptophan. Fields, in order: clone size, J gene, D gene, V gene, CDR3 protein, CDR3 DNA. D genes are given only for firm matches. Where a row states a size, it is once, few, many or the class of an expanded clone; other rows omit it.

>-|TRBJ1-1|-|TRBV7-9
CASSLWDILNTEAFF
TGTGCCAGCAGCTTATGGGACATCCTGAACACTGAAGCTTTCTTT
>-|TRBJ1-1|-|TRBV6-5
CASSYSPGWSTEAFF
TGTGCCAGCAGTTACTCCCCGGGGTGGTCCACTGAAGCTTTCTTT
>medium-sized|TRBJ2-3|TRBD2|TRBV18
CASSLTSVLDTQYF
TGTGCCAGCTCACTGACTAGCGTGTTGGATACGCAGTATTTT
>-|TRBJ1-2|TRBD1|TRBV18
CASSKYRGDYGYTF
TGTGCCAGCTCAAAATACAGGGGGGACTATGGCTACACCTTC
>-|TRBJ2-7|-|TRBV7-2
CASSRDNSYEQYF
TGTGCCAGCAGCCGGGACAACTCCTACGAGCAGTACTTC
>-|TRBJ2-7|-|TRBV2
CASSWGKVVYEQYF
TGTGCCAGCAGTTGGGGGAAGGTTGTCTACGAGCAGTACTTC
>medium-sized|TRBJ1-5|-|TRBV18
CASSPASAQPQHF
TGTGCCAGCTCTCCGGCCTCCGCTCAGCCCCAGCATTTT
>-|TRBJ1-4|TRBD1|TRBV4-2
CASSSGRTGSEKLFF
TGTGCCAGCAGCAGCGGTCGGACAGGGAGCGAAAAACTGTTTTTT
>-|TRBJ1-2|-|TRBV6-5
CASSLSPQGQGYTF
TGTGCCAGCAGTTTATCCCCCCAGGGGCAGGGCTACACCTTC
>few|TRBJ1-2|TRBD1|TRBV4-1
CASSQDISGGVGYTF
TGCGCCAGCAGCCAAGATATATCAGGGGGCGTTGGCTACACCTTC
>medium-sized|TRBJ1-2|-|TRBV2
CASSEGAGYGYTF
TGTGCCAGCAGTGAAGGGGCGGGCTATGGCTACACCTTC
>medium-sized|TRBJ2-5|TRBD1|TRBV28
CASSGTGGPRETQYF
TGTGCCAGCAGTGGAACAGGGGGCCCCAGAGAGACCCAGTACTTC
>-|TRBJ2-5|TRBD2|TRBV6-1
CASRLAGLETQYF
TGTGCCAGCAGACTAGCGGGGTTAGAGACCCAGTACTTC
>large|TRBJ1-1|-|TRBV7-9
CASSIRTAEAFF
TGTGCCAGCAGCATTCGGACAGCCGAAGCTTTCTTT
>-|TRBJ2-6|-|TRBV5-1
CASSDGHSSGANVLTF
TGCGCCAGCAGCGACGGACACTCCTCTGGGGCCAACGTCCTGACTTTC
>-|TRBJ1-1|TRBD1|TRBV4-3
CASSHIDRVNTEAFF
TGCGCCAGCAGCCACATCGACAGGGTGAACACTGAAGCTTTCTTT
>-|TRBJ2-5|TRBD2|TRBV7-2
CASSLVGVAGGPRTQYF
TGTGCCAGCAGCTTAGTCGGGGTAGCGGGGGGCCCCAGGACCCAGTACTTC
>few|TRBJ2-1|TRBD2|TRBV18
CASSTLLAGGVNEQFF
TGTGCCAGCTCTACCCTACTAGCGGGGGGCGTCAATGAGCAGTTCTTC
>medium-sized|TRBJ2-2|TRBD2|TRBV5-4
CASSSHGGATGELFF
TGTGCCAGCAGCTCCCACGGGGGGGCGACCGGGGAGCTGTTTTTT
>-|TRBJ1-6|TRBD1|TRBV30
CAWRTGGSYNSPLHF
TGTGCCTGGCGTACAGGGGGCTCCTATAATTCACCCCTCCACTTT
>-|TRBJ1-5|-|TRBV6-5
CASSYRRSQPQHF
TGTGCCAGCAGTTATCGGAGGAGCCAGCCCCAGCATTTT
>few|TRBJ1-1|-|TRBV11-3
CASSLDRIGLNTEAFF
TGTGCCAGCAGCTTAGATCGCATAGGGTTGAACACTGAAGCTTTCTTT
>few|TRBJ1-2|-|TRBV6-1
CASSEIDRYGYTF
TGTGCCAGCAGTGAAATAGATCGTTATGGCTACACCTTC
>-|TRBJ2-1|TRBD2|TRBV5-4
CASSLAGQPYNEQFF
TGTGCCAGCAGCCTAGCGGGCCAACCCTACAATGAGCAGTTCTTC
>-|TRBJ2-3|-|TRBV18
CASSRSTDTQYF
TGTGCCAGCTCAAGGAGCACAGATACGCAGTATTTT